Detailed here is one T cell receptor (beta chain). 60 Vbeta and 13 Jbeta primers were used in PCR. Here immunoSEQ multiplex PCR was the method, and the copy in TCRdb shows in-frame clones only, minus some. The sample yields 90,000 to 120,000 clones, around 72% seen once. The record originates from a study of cytomegalovirus exposure and HLA in healthy donors. Participants comprised healthy donors of bone marrow. Germline V lookup: CDR1 MNHNS, CDR2 SASEGT. Trimming shortened V by 0 bases and J by 3 bases, and 8 bases separated the two germline ends. This CDR3 comprises 14 residues. Sequencing input: PBMCs. This receptor was obtained from a woman aged 40 to 49 in good health and CMV-seropositive. This chain joins TRBV6-1 and TRBJ1-2; D unresolved. In nucleotides, the CDR3 is TGTGCCAGCAGTGAAGCCCCGGAGGACTATGGCTACACCTTC. It is translated as CASSEAPEDYGYTF.